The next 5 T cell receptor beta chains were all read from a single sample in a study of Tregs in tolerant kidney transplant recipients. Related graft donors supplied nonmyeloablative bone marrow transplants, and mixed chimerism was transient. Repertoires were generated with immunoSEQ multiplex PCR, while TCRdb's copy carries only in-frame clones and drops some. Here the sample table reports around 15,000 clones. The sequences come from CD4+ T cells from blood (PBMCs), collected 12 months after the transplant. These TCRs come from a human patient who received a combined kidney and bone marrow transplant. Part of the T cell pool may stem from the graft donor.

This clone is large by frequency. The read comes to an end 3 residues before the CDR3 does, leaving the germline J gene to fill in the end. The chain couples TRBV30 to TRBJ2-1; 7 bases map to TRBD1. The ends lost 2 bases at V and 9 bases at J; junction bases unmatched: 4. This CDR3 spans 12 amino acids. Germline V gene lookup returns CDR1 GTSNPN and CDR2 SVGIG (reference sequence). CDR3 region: CAWSTQGVEQFF. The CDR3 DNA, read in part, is TGTGCCTGGAGTACCCAGGGGGTTGAG.

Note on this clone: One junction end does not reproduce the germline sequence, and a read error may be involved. CDR3 bases read: TGCGCCAGCAGCCAAGATGACCAGGGTCAGAACACTGAA. Amino acid sequence: CASSQDDQGQNTE. The CDR3 in its entirety is CASSQDDQGQNTEAFF. The J gene is TRBJ1-1, the V gene TRBV4-2; a possible D gene is TRBD1 (5 bases). The read ends 3 residues before the CDR3 terminus; that terminus is restored from the germline J gene. In germline, CDR1 is LGHNA, CDR2 YNFKEQ. CDR3 size: 16 residues.

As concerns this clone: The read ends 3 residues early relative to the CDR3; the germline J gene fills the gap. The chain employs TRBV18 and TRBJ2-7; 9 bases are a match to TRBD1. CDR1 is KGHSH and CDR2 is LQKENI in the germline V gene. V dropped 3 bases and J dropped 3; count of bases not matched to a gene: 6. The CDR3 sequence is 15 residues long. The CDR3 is CASSPPGQGGYEQYF. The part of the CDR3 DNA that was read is TGTGCCAGCTCACCGCCGGGACAGGGAGGCTACGAG.

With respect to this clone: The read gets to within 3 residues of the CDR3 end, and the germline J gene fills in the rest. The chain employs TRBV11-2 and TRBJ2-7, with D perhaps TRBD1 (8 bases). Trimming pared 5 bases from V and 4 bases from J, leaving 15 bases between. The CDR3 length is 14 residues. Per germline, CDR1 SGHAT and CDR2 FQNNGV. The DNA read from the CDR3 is TGTGCCAGCAGCGCCGACAGGGGAGGGTACGAG. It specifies CASSADRGGYE. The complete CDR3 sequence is CASSADRGGYEQYF. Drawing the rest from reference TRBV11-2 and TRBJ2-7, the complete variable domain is EAGVAQSPRYKIIEKRQSVAFWCNPISGHATLYWYQQILGQGPKLLIQFQNNGVVDDSQLPKDRFSAERLKGVDSTLKIQPAKLEDSAVYLCASSADRGGYEQYFGPGTRLTVT.

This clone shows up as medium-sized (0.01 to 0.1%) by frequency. The CDR3 is CASSGTGGGDYGYTF. CDR3 DNA, as far as it was read: TGTGCCAGCAGCGGCACTGGGGGGGGTGACTATGGC. V gene TRBV7-3 combines with J gene TRBJ1-2; possible D gene TRBD1, 5 bases. The read halts 3 residues ahead of the CDR3 end, with the missing end drawn from the germline J gene. Germline CDR1 and CDR2: SGHTA and FQGTGA. Trimming stripped 5 bases from V and 3 bases from J, with 16 bases between. The CDR3 loop spans 15 amino acids.